This T cell receptor beta chain was found in a study of blood T cell repertoires in COVID-19. Study details: Acute and convalescent COVID-19 specimens originated in the United States, Italy and Spain. From T cells, B-cell-depleted T cells, or PBMCs came the material, which was cDNA or gDNA.

Authors' data handling: Scientists estimated how many nucleated cells there were by amplifying reference gene primers. The data were produced by immunoSEQ multiplex PCR, yet TCRdb's version contains in-frame clones alone and is incomplete. For V, J and clone size, that table is used; D and trimming come from the DNA. The sample carries around 60,000 clones, about 85% recorded once. Trimming removed 5 bases from V and 3 bases from J, with 10 bases in between. From germline, CDR1 is SEHNR and CDR2 FQNEAQ (reference sequence). The CDR3 runs 13 residues. The receptor was derived from a woman of 80 years or more with acute or convalescent COVID-19. The V call is TRBV7-9, the J call TRBJ2-5; no definite D call. The sequencing input was peripheral blood. The CDR3 reads CASSATREETQYF. CDR3 in DNA: TGTGCCAGCAGCGCCACACGGGAAGAGACCCAGTACTTC.